This T cell receptor beta chain was sequenced for a study of T-cell memory formation after mild COVID-19. TCR alpha and TCR beta cDNA libraries with sample barcodes and UMIs came from 5'RACE using constant-segment primers. MiXCR, run by TCRdb on the 5' RACE reads, gives a single entry per CDR3 protein. Of about 430,000 distinct CDR3 sequences listed, roughly 18% are singletons. With V trimmed by 7 bases and J by 6 bases, 8 bases remained unmatched. CDR1 and CDR2 (germline): SNHLY, FYNNEI. This CDR3 is built from 14 residues. Comment on this clonotype: Its antigen is not identified.

General study points: CD4+ contracting clones were mainly CM and EM; CD8+ ones, EMRA. Clones that got smaller from day 15 to 85 had even CD4/CD8, while clones growing later tipped toward CD4+.

This chain uses TRBV2 with TRBJ1-2; 10 bases agree with TRBD1. Input material: PBMCs or a T cell subset sorted from them (not recorded which). The source is a man aged 18 to 29 who had mild COVID-19 (a few samples of this study predate the infection). Cell type and time point are not known. This chain's CDR3 is CASTRDRGSHGYTF. The CDR3 nucleotides are TGTGCCAGCACCAGGGACAGGGGTTCCCATGGCTACACCTTC.